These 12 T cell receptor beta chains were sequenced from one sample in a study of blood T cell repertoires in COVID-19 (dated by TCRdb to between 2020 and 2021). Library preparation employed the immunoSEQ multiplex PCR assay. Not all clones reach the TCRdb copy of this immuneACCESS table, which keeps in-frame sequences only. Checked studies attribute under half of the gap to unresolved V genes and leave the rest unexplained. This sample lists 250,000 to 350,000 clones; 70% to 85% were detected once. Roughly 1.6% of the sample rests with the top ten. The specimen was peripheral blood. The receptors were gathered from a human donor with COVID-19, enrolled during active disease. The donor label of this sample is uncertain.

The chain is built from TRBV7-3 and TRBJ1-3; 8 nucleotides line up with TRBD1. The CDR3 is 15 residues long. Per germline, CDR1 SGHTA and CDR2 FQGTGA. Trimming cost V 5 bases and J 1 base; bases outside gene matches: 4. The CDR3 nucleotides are TGTGCCAGCAGCGTCGACAGGGGTTCTGGAAACACCATATATTTT. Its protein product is CASSVDRGSGNTIYF.

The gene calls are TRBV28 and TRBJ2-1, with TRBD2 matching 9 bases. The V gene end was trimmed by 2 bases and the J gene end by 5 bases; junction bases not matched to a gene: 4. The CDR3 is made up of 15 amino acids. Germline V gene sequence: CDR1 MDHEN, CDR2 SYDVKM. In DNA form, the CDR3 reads TGTGCCAGCAGTTTAGGTCCTAGCGGGAACAATGAGCAGTTCTTC. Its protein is CASSLGPSGNNEQFF.

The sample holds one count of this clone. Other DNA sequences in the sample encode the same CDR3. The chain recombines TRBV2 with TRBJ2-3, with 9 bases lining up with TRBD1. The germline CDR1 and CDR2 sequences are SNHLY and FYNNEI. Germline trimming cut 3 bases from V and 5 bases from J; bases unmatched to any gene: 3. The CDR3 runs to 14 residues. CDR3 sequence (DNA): TGTGCCAGCAGTGAGGACAGGGGCAGAGATACGCAGTATTTT. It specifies CASSEDRGRDTQYF.

CDR3 amino acids: CASSSDRLPGTIYF. CDR3 coding DNA: TGTGCCAGCAGCTCGGACAGGCTTCCTGGCACCATATATTTT. The chain links TRBV5-4 to TRBJ1-3; the match to TRBD1 covers 7 bases. Germline CDR1 and CDR2: SGHNT and YYREEE (reference sequence). After removal of 3 bases from V and 9 bases from J, the junction contained 9 bases not matched to a gene. The CDR3 has 14 amino acids.

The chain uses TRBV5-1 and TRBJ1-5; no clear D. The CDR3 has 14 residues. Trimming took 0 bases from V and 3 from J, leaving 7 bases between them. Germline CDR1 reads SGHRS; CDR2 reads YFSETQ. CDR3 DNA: TGCGCCAGCAGCTTGGGAGAAGACAATCAGCCCCAGCATTTT. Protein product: CASSLGEDNQPQHF.

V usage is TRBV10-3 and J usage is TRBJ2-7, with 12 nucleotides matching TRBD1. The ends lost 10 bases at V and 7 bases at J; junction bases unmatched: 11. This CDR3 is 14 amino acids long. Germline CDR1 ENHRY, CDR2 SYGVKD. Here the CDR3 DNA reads TGTGCCACTTTGCCGGGACAGGGGGCAGGTGAGCAGTACTTC. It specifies CATLPGQGAGEQYF.

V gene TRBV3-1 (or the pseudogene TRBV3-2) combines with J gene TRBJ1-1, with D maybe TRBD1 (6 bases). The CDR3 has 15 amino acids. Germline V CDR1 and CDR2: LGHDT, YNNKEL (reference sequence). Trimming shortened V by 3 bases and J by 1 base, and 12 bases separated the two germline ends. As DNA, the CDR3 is TGTGCCAGCAGCCAGGCGGCGACAGGGAACACTGAAGCTTTCTTT. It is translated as CASSQAATGNTEAFF.

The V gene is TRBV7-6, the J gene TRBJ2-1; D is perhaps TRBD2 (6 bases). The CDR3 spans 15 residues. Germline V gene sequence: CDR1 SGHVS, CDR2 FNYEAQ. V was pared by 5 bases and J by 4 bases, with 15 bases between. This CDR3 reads CASSRTGLTYNEQFF. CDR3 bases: TGTGCCAGCAGCCGTACGGGACTTACTTACAATGAGCAGTTCTTC. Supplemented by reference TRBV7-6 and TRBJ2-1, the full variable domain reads GAGVSQSPRYKVTKRGQDVALRCDPISGHVSLYWYRQALGQGPEFLTYFNYEAQQDKSGLPNDRFSAERPEGSISTLTIQRTEQRDSAMYRCASSRTGLTYNEQFFGPGTRLTVL.

The DNA for the CDR3 is TGTGCCAGCAGTGACGCGGGTGCAACTAATGAAAAACTGTTTTTT. Amino acids: CASSDAGATNEKLFF. This chain joins TRBV6-1 and TRBJ1-4; D ambiguous. V shed 3 bases and J shed 0 bases, with 8 bases lying between them. Looked up from germline, CDR1 is MNHNS and CDR2 is SASEGT. The CDR3 covers 15 residues.

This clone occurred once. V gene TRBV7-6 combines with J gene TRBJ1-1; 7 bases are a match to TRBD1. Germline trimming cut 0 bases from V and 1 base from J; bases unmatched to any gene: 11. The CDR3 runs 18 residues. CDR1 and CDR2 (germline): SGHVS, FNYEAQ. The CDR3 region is CASSLAQVGGQANTEAFF. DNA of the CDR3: TGTGCCAGCAGCTTAGCGCAAGTGGGTGGACAGGCGAACACTGAAGCTTTCTTT.

The CDR3: CASSGLAGVGDTQYF. The CDR3, as DNA: TGTGCCAGCAGCGGACTAGCGGGAGTCGGAGATACGCAGTATTTT. This rearrangement joins TRBV9 to TRBJ2-3; 12 bases map to TRBD2. CDR1 and CDR2 from the germline V gene are SGDLS and YYNGEE. This CDR3 contains 15 residues. Trimming at V came to 3 bases and at J to 5 bases, leaving 4 bases not matched to a gene. The full variable domain, in which reference TRBV9 and TRBJ2-3 provide the parts outside the CDR3, is DSGVTQTPKHLITATGQRVTLRCSPRSGDLSVYWYQQSLDQGLQFLIQYYNGEERAKGNILERFSAQQFPDLHSELNLSSLELGDSALYFCASSGLAGVGDTQYFGPGTRLTVL.

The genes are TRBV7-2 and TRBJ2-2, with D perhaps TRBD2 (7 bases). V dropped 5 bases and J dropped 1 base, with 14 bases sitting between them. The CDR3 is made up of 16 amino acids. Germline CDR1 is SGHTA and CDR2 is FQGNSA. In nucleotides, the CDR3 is TGTGCCAGCAGCCCTAGGGGGGGACAGAACACCGGGGAGCTGTTTTTT. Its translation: CASSPRGGQNTGELFF.